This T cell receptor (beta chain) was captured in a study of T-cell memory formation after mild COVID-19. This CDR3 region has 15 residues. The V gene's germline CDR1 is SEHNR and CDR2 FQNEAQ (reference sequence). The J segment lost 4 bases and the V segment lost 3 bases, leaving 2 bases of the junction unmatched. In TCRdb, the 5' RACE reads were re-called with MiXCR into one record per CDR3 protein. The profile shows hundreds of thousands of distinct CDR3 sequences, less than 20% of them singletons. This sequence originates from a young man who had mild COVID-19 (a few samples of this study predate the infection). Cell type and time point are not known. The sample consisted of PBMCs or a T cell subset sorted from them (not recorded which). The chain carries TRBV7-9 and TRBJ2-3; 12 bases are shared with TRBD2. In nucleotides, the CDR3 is TGTGCCAGCAGCTTTTCTAGCGGGAGGGCAGATACGCAGTATTTT. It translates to CASSFSSGRADTQYF.